These 15 T cell receptor beta chains originate from one sample sequenced in a study of T cells in localized non-small cell lung cancer. Only in-frame clones appear in the TCRdb table, and some are missing; sequencing was by immunoSEQ multiplex PCR. The sample holds around 50,000 clones, roughly 90% seen once. Here the sequenced sample was peripheral blood, taken before any cancer treatment. The receptor set was obtained from a woman aged 35 to 70 with stage I lung adenocarcinoma.

The chain has TRBV19 and TRBJ1-5; D might be TRBD1 (6 bases). V was cut by 5 bases and J by 7 bases, with 12 bases left in between. The CDR3 consists of 13 residues. Germline V gene data show CDR1 as LNHDA and CDR2 as SQIVND (reference sequence). The CDR3 DNA reads TGTGCCAGTAGTGGAAGGGGGAGGCAGCCCCAGCATTTT. Its protein is CASSGRGRQPQHF.

The CDR3 sequence: CAWSVFSPGGYQETQYF. The CDR3 bases are TGTGCCTGGAGTGTATTCTCGCCGGGGGGGTACCAAGAGACCCAGTACTTC. The chain recombines TRBV30 with TRBJ2-5, with 8 bases aligning to TRBD2. The J segment lost 0 bases and the V segment lost 0 bases, leaving 9 bases of the junction unmatched. This CDR3 comprises 17 residues. CDR1 is GTSNPN and CDR2 is SVGIG in the germline V gene (reference sequence).

The chain couples TRBV11-2 to TRBJ1-1, with 7 bases identical to TRBD1. V shed 5 bases, J shed 1 base, and the junction held 7 bases outside the gene matches. The CDR3 has 15 amino acids. In germline, CDR1 is SGHAT, CDR2 FQNNGV. As DNA, the CDR3 is TGTGCCAGCAGCCCGCACAGGGGCCCGAACACTGAAGCTTTCTTT. Translation gives CASSPHRGPNTEAFF.

The V call is TRBV4-2, the J call TRBJ2-5; 10 positions agree with TRBD2. The germline V gene has CDR1 LGHNA and CDR2 YNFKEQ. With V trimmed by 4 bases and J by 2 bases, 7 bases remained unmatched. CDR3 length equals 16 residues. The CDR3 region is CASSPGGTSVQETQYF. The CDR3 coding sequence is TGTGCCAGCAGCCCCGGAGGGACTAGCGTACAAGAGACCCAGTACTTC.

The chain joins TRBV19 to TRBJ1-5; tentative D call: TRBD1 (6 bases). CDR1 and CDR2 (germline): LNHDA, SQIVND (reference sequence). There are 14 residues in the CDR3. V was cut by 3 bases and J by 4 bases, with 10 bases left in between. The CDR3 nucleotides read TGTGCCAGTAGTATTACAGGGTCGAATCAGCCCCAGCATTTT. It is translated as CASSITGSNQPQHF.

With regard to this clone: This same CDR3 is encoded by further DNA sequences in the sample. CDR3 DNA: TGTGCCTGGAGTGTAGGGGGTAGCACAGATACGCAGTATTTT. This codes for CAWSVGGSTDTQYF. The chain couples TRBV30 to TRBJ2-3; TRBD1 might be the D (6 bases). Germline V gene lookup returns CDR1 GTSNPN and CDR2 SVGIG (reference sequence). The CDR3 contains 14 residues. Trimming removed 0 bases at V and 0 bases at J, with 7 bases between. Using reference TRBV30 and TRBJ2-3 for the parts outside the CDR3, the full variable domain is SQTIHQWPATLVQPVGSPLSLECTVEGTSNPNLYWYRQAAGRGLQLLFYSVGIGQISSEVPQNLSASRPQDRQFILSSKKLLLSDSGFYLCAWSVGGSTDTQYFGPGTRLTVL.

This clone appeared once. Other nucleotide sequences from this sample produce the same CDR3. This chain links TRBV4-3 with TRBJ1-1, with TRBD1 as a possible D gene (5 bases). V lost 4 bases and J 1 base, leaving 13 bases between the germline ends. The germline CDR1 and CDR2 sequences are LGHNA and YSLEER. The CDR3 is made up of 15 amino acids. CDR3 protein: CASSREGRGNTEAFF. CDR3 bases: TGCGCCAGCAGCCGAGAAGGTAGGGGGAACACTGAAGCTTTCTTT.

V usage is TRBV7-2 and J usage is TRBJ1-3; D remains unclear. The CDR3 length is 13 residues. Looked up from germline, CDR1 is SGHTA and CDR2 is FQGNSA. Deletions cut 0 bases from V and 8 bases from J, with 8 bases between. CDR3 in DNA: TGTGCCAGCAGCTTAGCAGGGTACGACACCATATATTTT. Its translation: CASSLAGYDTIYF.

This sequence joins TRBV9 and TRBJ2-1; tentatively, D is TRBD1 or TRBD2 (5 bases each). V was pared by 1 base and J by 0 bases, with 14 bases between. CDR3 length equals 17 residues. The germline V gene encodes CDR1 SGDLS and CDR2 YYNGEE. The CDR3 DNA follows: TGTGCCAGCAGCGTACTCCCGGGACCGAGCTCCTACAATGAGCAGTTCTTC. Translated, it gives CASSVLPGPSSYNEQFF. Full variable domain (outside the CDR3, taken from reference TRBV9 and TRBJ2-1): DSGVTQTPKHLITATGQRVTLRCSPRSGDLSVYWYQQSLDQGLQFLIQYYNGEERAKGNILERFSAQQFPDLHSELNLSSLELGDSALYFCASSVLPGPSSYNEQFFGPGTRLTVL.

The chain is built from TRBV6-1 and TRBJ1-1, with TRBD1 as a possible D gene (5 bases). The CDR3 runs 13 residues. V lost 6 bases and J lost 4, with 12 bases in between. The germline CDR1 and CDR2 sequences are MNHNS and SASEGT. In nucleotides, the CDR3 is TGTGCCAGCAGCCCGACTCAGGGCACTGAAGCTTTCTTT. As protein: CASSPTQGTEAFF.

The V and J genes are TRBV30 and TRBJ2-5, with TRBD1 as a possible D gene (6 bases). V was clipped by 5 bases and J by 3 bases, with 19 bases between them. CDR1 is GTSNPN, CDR2 SVGIG, per germline (reference sequence). This CDR3 has 15 amino acids. The CDR3 loop reads CAWGNRVGVEETQYF. CDR3 nucleotide sequence: TGTGCCTGGGGAAACAGGGTTGGCGTCGAAGAGACCCAGTACTTC.

This chain's CDR3 is CASRTVSYEQYF. CDR3 in DNA: TGTGCCAGCAGAACAGTTAGCTACGAGCAGTACTTC. The rearrangement joins TRBV2 to TRBJ2-7; D remains ambiguous. Trimming took off 6 bases at V and 3 bases at J, with 9 bases between the two ends. CDR3 length equals 12 residues. Germline V gives CDR1 SNHLY, CDR2 FYNNEI.

V is TRBV9 and J is TRBJ2-1, with 8 bases lining up with TRBD2. The V and J ends lost 4 bases and 2 bases, in that order; junction bases with no gene match: 14. This CDR3 contains 18 residues. Looked up from germline, CDR1 is SGDLS and CDR2 is YYNGEE. DNA for the CDR3: TGTGCCAGCAGCCCCGGGGGGGGAATAGCGGTACCCTACAATGAGCAGTTCTTC. It codes for CASSPGGGIAVPYNEQFF.

This clone has a handful of counts. V gene TRBV19 combines with J gene TRBJ1-1, with TRBD1 as a possible D gene (5 bases). CDR3 size: 14 residues. V lost 3 bases and J 3 bases, leaving 11 bases between the germline ends. The germline gives CDR1 LNHDA, CDR2 SQIVND (reference sequence). The chain's CDR3 is CASSISGGDTEAFF. CDR3 DNA: TGTGCCAGTAGTATCTCGGGGGGAGACACTGAAGCTTTCTTT.

This chain uses TRBV6-5 with TRBJ1-5; weak D call: TRBD1 (5 bases). V was pared by 8 bases and J by 2 bases, with 10 bases between. CDR1 and CDR2 from the germline V gene are MNHEY and SVGAGI. The CDR3 totals 13 residues. This chain's CDR3 is CASRRDGNQPQHF. In nucleotides, the CDR3 is TGTGCCAGCCGGAGGGACGGCAATCAGCCCCAGCATTTT.